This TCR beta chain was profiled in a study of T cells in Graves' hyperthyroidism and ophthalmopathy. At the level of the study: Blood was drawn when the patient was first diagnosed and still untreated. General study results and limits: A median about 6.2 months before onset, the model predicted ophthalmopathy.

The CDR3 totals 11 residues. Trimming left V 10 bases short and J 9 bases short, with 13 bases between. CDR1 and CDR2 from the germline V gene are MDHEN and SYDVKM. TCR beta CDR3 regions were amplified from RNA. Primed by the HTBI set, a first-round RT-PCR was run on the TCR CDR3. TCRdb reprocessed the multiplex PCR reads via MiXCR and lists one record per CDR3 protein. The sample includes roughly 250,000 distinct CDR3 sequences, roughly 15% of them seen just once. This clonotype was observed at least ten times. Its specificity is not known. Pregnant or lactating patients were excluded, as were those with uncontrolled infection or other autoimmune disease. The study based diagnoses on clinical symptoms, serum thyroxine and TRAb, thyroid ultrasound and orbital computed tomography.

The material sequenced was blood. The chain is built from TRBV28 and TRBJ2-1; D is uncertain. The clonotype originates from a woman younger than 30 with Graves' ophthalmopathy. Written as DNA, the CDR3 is TGTGCCACCAAAGTGGTTGGTGAGCAGTTCTTC. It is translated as CATKVVGEQFF.